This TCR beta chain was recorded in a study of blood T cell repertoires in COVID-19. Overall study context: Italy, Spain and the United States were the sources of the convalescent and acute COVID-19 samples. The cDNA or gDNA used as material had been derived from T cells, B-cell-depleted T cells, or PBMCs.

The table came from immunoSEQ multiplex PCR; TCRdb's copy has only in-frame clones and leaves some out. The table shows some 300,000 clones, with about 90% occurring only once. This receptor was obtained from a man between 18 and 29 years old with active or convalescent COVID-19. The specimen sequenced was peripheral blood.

CDR3 residues: CASSLSATASGNTIYF. CDR3 nucleotides: TGTGCCAGCTCACTGTCCGCGACAGCCTCTGGAAACACCATATATTTT. The rearrangement joins TRBV18 to TRBJ1-3; D may be TRBD1 (5 bases). CDR1 KGHSH and CDR2 LQKENI come from the germline V gene. Trimming left V 4 bases short and J 0 bases short, with 13 bases between. The CDR3 runs to 16 residues.